Below, 27 T cell receptor beta chains from the same sample are listed, as sequenced in a study of cytomegalovirus exposure and HLA in healthy donors. The PCR contained 60 Vbeta and 13 Jbeta primers. Assay: immunoSEQ multiplex PCR; the TCRdb copy retains only in-frame clones and omits some. In the table there are about 130,000 clones, roughly four fifths of which are singletons. The sequenced sample was PBMCs. All receptors come from a woman in her thirties or forties in good health and CMV-seropositive.

The chain links TRBV6-4 to TRBJ2-2; TRBD1 matches at 7 bases. The V segment lost 4 bases and the J segment 4 bases; nucleotides outside the gene matches: 6. Looked up from germline, CDR1 is MRHNA and CDR2 is SNTAGT. The length of the CDR3 is 15 residues. The CDR3 DNA is TGTGCCAGCAGTGGTGGGACAGAGCCCACCGGGGAGCTGTTTTTT. Translating gives CASSGGTEPTGELFF.

In DNA form, the CDR3 reads TGTGCCAGCAGCCTGAGGGTATCGGACTATGGCTACACCTTC. Its translation: CASSLRVSDYGYTF. The genes are TRBV9 and TRBJ1-2; D remains unclear. The V end was cut by 4 bases, the J end by 3 bases, with 13 bases between. Germline V gives CDR1 SGDLS, CDR2 YYNGEE. This CDR3 has 14 amino acids.

This clone has just a few counts. The chain employs TRBV2 and TRBJ2-7; 7 bases are a match to TRBD1. The CDR3 sequence is 13 residues long. Germline values: CDR1 SNHLY, CDR2 FYNNEI. After removal of 3 bases from V and 5 bases from J, the junction contained 4 bases not matched to a gene. This chain's CDR3 is CASSDRGINEQYF. The CDR3 region has the DNA TGTGCCAGCAGTGACAGGGGGATCAACGAGCAGTACTTC.

This sequence joins TRBV19 and TRBJ2-7; no reliable D call. Trimming took off 5 bases at V and 0 bases at J, with 11 bases between the two ends. The CDR3 extends over 14 amino acids. Germline CDR1 LNHDA, CDR2 SQIVND (reference sequence). The CDR3 nucleotides read TGTGCCAGTAGTCCCTCTCTAAGCTCCTACGAGCAGTACTTC. It translates to CASSPSLSSYEQYF.

The chain combines TRBV9 with TRBJ2-5, with 8 bases matching TRBD2. The CDR3 loop spans 14 amino acids. The J segment lost 3 bases and the V segment lost 3 bases, leaving 4 bases of the junction unmatched. Germline-derived CDR1 and CDR2 are SGDLS and YYNGEE. CDR3 coding DNA: TGTGCCAGCAGCGGACGAGCGGGAGAAGAGACCCAGTACTTC. It encodes CASSGRAGEETQYF.

The V and J genes are TRBV27 and TRBJ1-1, with a weak D call TRBD1 (6 bases). The CDR3 totals 15 residues. CDR1 MNHEY and CDR2 SMNVEV come from the germline V gene (reference sequence). Trimming shortened V by 1 base and J by 0 bases, and 9 bases separated the two germline ends. CDR3 amino acids: CASSLYRDMNTEAFF. CDR3 in DNA: TGTGCCAGCAGTTTATACAGGGATATGAACACTGAAGCTTTCTTT.

The V call is TRBV5-1, the J call TRBJ2-7, with 7 bases that match TRBD1. Germline CDR1 is SGHRS and CDR2 is YFSETQ. The V gene end was trimmed by 4 bases and the J gene end by 2 bases; junction bases not matched to a gene: 9. This CDR3 is built from 15 residues. The CDR3 loop is CASSGWDSLAYEQYF. The CDR3 nucleotides read TGCGCCAGCAGCGGATGGGACAGCCTTGCCTACGAGCAGTACTTC.

V usage is TRBV7-9 and J usage is TRBJ2-7; D not resolved. Trimming removed 2 bases from V and 2 bases from J, with 13 bases in between. The length of the CDR3 is 15 residues. CDR1 is SEHNR, CDR2 FQNEAQ, per germline (reference sequence). CDR3 DNA: TGTGCCAGCAGCTTAAGACTCGACCCAACCTACGAGCAGTACTTC. Its translation: CASSLRLDPTYEQYF.

V gene TRBV27 combines with J gene TRBJ1-1; the D gene is possibly TRBD1 (6 bases). The germline V gene has CDR1 MNHEY and CDR2 SMNVEV (reference sequence). Trimming pared 6 bases from V and 1 base from J, leaving 15 bases between. The CDR3 contains 15 residues. For the CDR3, the DNA is TGTGCCAGCAGCACCCCGGACAGATGGAACACTGAAGCTTTCTTT. Translating it yields CASSTPDRWNTEAFF.

J is TRBJ1-3 and V is TRBV28; D is ambiguous. Germline V CDR1 and CDR2: MDHEN, SYDVKM. CDR3 length equals 16 residues. V dropped 2 bases and J dropped 0 bases, with 11 bases sitting between them. The CDR3: CASSLIAGGSGNTIYF. The CDR3 DNA reads as TGTGCCAGCAGTTTAATAGCAGGAGGCTCTGGAAACACCATATATTTT. Combining the CDR3 with reference TRBV28 and TRBJ1-3 gives the whole variable domain DVKVTQSSRYLVKRTGEKVFLECVQDMDHENMFWYRQDPGLGLRLIYFSYDVKMKEKGDIPEGYSVSREKKERFSLILESASTNQTSMYLCASSLIAGGSGNTIYFGEGSWLTVV.

The chain links TRBV7-9 to TRBJ2-1, with D tentatively TRBD1 (6 bases). The CDR3 has 16 residues. Germline V gene data show CDR1 as SEHNR and CDR2 as FQNEAQ (reference sequence). With 3 bases removed from V and 6 bases from J, the gap between germline ends came to 18 bases. This CDR3 reads CASSLPYRVPGNEQFF. The CDR3 region has the DNA TGTGCCAGCAGCTTGCCTTACAGGGTGCCCGGCAATGAGCAGTTCTTC.

The chain uses TRBV27 and TRBJ2-3, with 7 bases identical to TRBD1. The CDR3 has 18 residues. Looked up from germline, CDR1 is MNHEY and CDR2 is SMNVEV (reference sequence). With 2 bases clipped from V and 4 bases from J, the junction kept 15 bases outside the gene matches. The CDR3 here is CASSLRLTGQRESDTQYF. In nucleotides, the CDR3 is TGTGCCAGCAGTTTACGGTTGACGGGACAGAGAGAGTCAGATACGCAGTATTTT.

The rearrangement uses TRBV7-8 and TRBJ2-3; 11 bases line up with TRBD2. This CDR3 contains 16 residues. After removal of 3 bases from V and 5 bases from J, the junction contained 7 bases not matched to a gene. Germline V gene lookup returns CDR1 SGHVS and CDR2 FQNEAQ. CDR3 protein: CASSFFSSGRIDTQYF. Written as DNA, the CDR3 is TGTGCCAGCAGCTTTTTCTCTAGCGGGAGGATAGATACGCAGTATTTT.

The CDR3: CASSLYRDNEQYF. The CDR3 DNA is TGCGCCAGCAGCTTATACAGGGATAACGAGCAGTACTTC. This chain joins TRBV5-1 and TRBJ2-7, with a possible D match to TRBD1 (6 bases). Trimming shortened V by 2 bases and J by 5 bases, and 11 bases separated the two germline ends. CDR1 and CDR2 (germline): SGHRS, YFSETQ. The CDR3 runs to 13 residues.

This clone was seen only once. The chain links TRBV28 to TRBJ2-5, with D perhaps matching TRBD2 (5 bases). The DNA end is a closer match to TRBJ2-7, so the J assignment may be wrong. Germline V CDR1 and CDR2: MDHEN, SYDVKM. This CDR3 has 14 amino acids. The CDR3 loop reads CASRPLAGTYEQYF. Here the CDR3 DNA reads TGTGCCAGCAGACCCCTCGCGGGTACCTACGAGCAGTACTTC.

J is TRBJ2-2 and V is TRBV7-3; 7 bases are shared with TRBD2. This CDR3 spans 12 amino acids. V was clipped by 5 bases and J by 16 bases; unmatched bases: 10. Germline loops: CDR1 SGHTA, CDR2 FQGTGA. The CDR3 DNA reads as TGTGCCAGCAGCCCTGGTCGGGGGGATGGGTTTTTT. Translation: CASSPGRGDGFF. Combining the CDR3 with reference TRBV7-3 and TRBJ2-2 gives the whole variable domain GAGVSQTPSNKVTEKGKYVELRCDPISGHTALYWYRQSLGQGPEFLIYFQGTGAADDSGLPNDRFFAVRPEGSVSTLKIQRTERGDSAVYLCASSPGRGDGFFGEGSRLTVL.

This clone was observed a few times. The chain is built from TRBV6-5 and TRBJ1-3, with D unclear. CDR1 and CDR2 from the germline V gene are MNHEY and SVGAGI. Trimming left V 6 bases short and J 3 bases short, with 3 bases between. This CDR3 has 11 residues. CDR3 nucleotide sequence: TGTGCCAGCAGACTTGGAAACACCATATATTTT. It is translated as CASRLGNTIYF.

This chain uses TRBV7-9 with TRBJ1-2; D is perhaps TRBD1 (6 bases). CDR3 length: 14 residues. The germline V and J ends were trimmed by 1 base and 5 bases, with 11 bases remaining between them. Per the germline V gene, CDR1 is SEHNR and CDR2 is FQNEAQ (reference sequence). CDR3 in amino acids: CASSLGGHVYGYTF. The CDR3 nucleotides read TGTGCCAGCAGCTTAGGGGGACACGTTTATGGCTACACCTTC.

Only one count was recorded for this clone. In nucleotides, the CDR3 is TGTGCCAGTAGTATTGGACAGGAAATTTACGGGGAGACCCAGTACTTC. This encodes CASSIGQEIYGETQYF. The chain recombines TRBV19 with TRBJ2-5; 7 bases are a match to TRBD1. Per the germline V gene, CDR1 is LNHDA and CDR2 is SQIVND (reference sequence). CDR3 length equals 16 residues. The junction had 12 bases not matched to a gene; V was cut back by 3 bases and J by 5 bases.

The table lists this clone with a count of one. The chain's CDR3 is CASSSGGWYDNSPLHF. DNA of the CDR3: TGTGCCAGCAGCTCAGGGGGCTGGTATGATAATTCACCCCTCCACTTT. The V gene is TRBV7-8, the J gene TRBJ1-6; 8 nucleotides line up with TRBD1. Looked up from germline, CDR1 is SGHVS and CDR2 is FQNEAQ. This CDR3 contains 16 residues. With 4 bases clipped from V and 5 bases from J, the junction kept 7 bases outside the gene matches.

The chain is built from TRBV5-1 and TRBJ1-2, with 11 bases that match TRBD1. J was trimmed by 8 bases and V by 5 bases; bases with no gene match: 20. Looked up from germline, CDR1 is SGHRS and CDR2 is YFSETQ. This CDR3 is 18 amino acids long. CDR3 bases: TGCGCCAGCAGACACTCGGACAGGGGGCATCTTAAAAGGGTCGGCTACACCTTC. This gives the protein CASRHSDRGHLKRVGYTF.

As concerns this clone: The junction differs from germline at one of its ends, possibly a read error. V gene TRBV7-7 combines with J gene TRBJ1-3, with D hard to call. This CDR3 has 15 amino acids. Per germline, CDR1 SSHAT and CDR2 FNYEAQ (reference sequence). CDR3 bases: TGTGCTAGCATGCTGAGGGCCGTCTCTGGAAACACCATATATTTT. It encodes CASMLRAVSGNTIYF.

The rearrangement joins TRBV4-2 to TRBJ2-7; TRBD2 matches 14 bases. Germline CDR1 is LGHNA and CDR2 is YNFKEQ. The CDR3 covers 18 residues. With V trimmed by 5 bases and J by 2 bases, 11 bases remained unmatched. CDR3 amino acids: CASSNPGTSGRSTYEQYF. CDR3 nucleotide sequence: TGTGCCAGCAGCAATCCCGGGACTAGCGGGAGATCGACCTACGAGCAGTACTTC.

The chain recombines TRBV27 with TRBJ1-6, with D tentatively TRBD1 (6 bases). Germline V CDR1 and CDR2: MNHEY, SMNVEV (reference sequence). This CDR3 spans 15 amino acids. The V gene lost 5 bases and the J gene lost 6 bases, with 14 bases spanning the gap. CDR3 coding DNA: TGTGCCAGCAGTCTACAGGACAGTCTTAATTCACCCCTCCACTTT. It yields the protein CASSLQDSLNSPLHF.

This chain links TRBV9 with TRBJ2-1; 9 bases align to TRBD2. This CDR3 comprises 16 residues. Trimming removed 2 bases from V and 5 bases from J; junction bases left unmatched: 8. The V gene's germline CDR1 is SGDLS and CDR2 YYNGEE. The CDR3 reads CASSVPTSGGNNEQFF. The CDR3 DNA sequence: TGTGCCAGCAGCGTCCCGACTAGCGGAGGGAACAATGAGCAGTTCTTC.

This chain links TRBV6-5 with TRBJ2-7, with D unclear. The CDR3 extends over 15 amino acids. CDR1 and CDR2 (germline): MNHEY, SVGAGI. The ends were cut back, 6 bases at V and 0 bases at J, with 15 bases in the middle. DNA of the CDR3: TGTGCCAGCAGCCTCCGGCAGGATAGCTCCTACGAGCAGTACTTC. Its translation: CASSLRQDSSYEQYF.

The J gene is TRBJ1-3, the V gene TRBV6-5, with D unresolved. V lost 0 bases, J lost 0 bases, and 9 bases lay in between. The length of the CDR3 is 16 residues. Germline CDR1 is MNHEY and CDR2 is SVGAGI. CDR3 nucleotides: TGTGCCAGCAGTTACTCGCGACTTGTCTCTGGAAACACCATATATTTT. Translation gives CASSYSRLVSGNTIYF.